These 7 T cell receptor beta chains originate from one sample sequenced in a study of graft-versus-host responses after intestinal transplantation. The method was immunoSEQ multiplex PCR; TCRdb's version includes in-frame clones alone and lacks a portion of them. The sample shows just over 20,000 clones, 80% to 95% of them seen only once. The material was PBMCs, obtained roughly 260 days after intestinal transplant. The receptors here all came from a human patient who received an intestinal transplant, so some T cells may come from the graft donor.

The chain couples TRBV4-1 to TRBJ2-2; D not resolved. The CDR3 loop spans 15 amino acids. The V end lost 1 base, the J end lost 3 bases, and 9 bases lay between the germline ends. CDR1 MGHRA and CDR2 YSYEKL come from the germline V gene. CDR3 coding DNA: TGCGCCAGCAGCCAAGTGTGGCGTTACACCGGGGAGCTGTTTTTT. Its translation is CASSQVWRYTGELFF.

The chain recombines TRBV6-6 with TRBJ2-5; 11 positions agree with TRBD1. The germline CDR1 and CDR2 sequences are MNHNY and SVGAGI (reference sequence). Trimming cost V 5 bases and J 5 bases; bases outside gene matches: 10. The CDR3 covers 16 residues. The CDR3 protein is CASSNGQGAEGETQYF. The CDR3 DNA sequence: TGTGCCAGCAGTAATGGACAGGGGGCGGAGGGGGAGACCCAGTACTTC.

With respect to this clone: A read error may produce the germline difference seen at one junction end. V is TRBV29-1 and J is TRBJ2-1; TRBD1 aligns across 11 bases. The CDR3 loop spans 14 amino acids. CDR1 and CDR2 from the germline V gene are SQVTM and ANQGSEA. CDR3 protein: CSVEGQGAHNEQFF. DNA of the CDR3: TGCAGCGTGGAAGGACAGGGGGCGCACAATGAGCAGTTCTTC.

The rearrangement links TRBV5-4 to TRBJ2-7, with TRBD1 matching 9 bases. Germline V gives CDR1 SGHNT, CDR2 YYREEE (reference sequence). V dropped 4 bases and J dropped 2; count of bases not matched to a gene: 10. The CDR3 consists of 16 residues. CDR3 protein: CASSAQGGQGAYEQYF. CDR3 sequence (DNA): TGTGCCAGCAGCGCCCAAGGGGGACAGGGCGCCTACGAGCAGTACTTC.

V and J are TRBV9 and TRBJ2-1; 7 bases agree with TRBD2. Germline lookup yields CDR1 SGDLS and CDR2 YYNGEE. The CDR3 spans 15 residues. V dropped 0 bases and J dropped 3; count of bases not matched to a gene: 3. The CDR3 region has the DNA TGTGCCAGCAGCGTAGATGGGGGGGTCTACAATGAGCAGTTCTTC. Residues: CASSVDGGVYNEQFF. The whole variable domain, remainder taken from reference TRBV9 and TRBJ2-1, is DSGVTQTPKHLITATGQRVTLRCSPRSGDLSVYWYQQSLDQGLQFLIQYYNGEERAKGNILERFSAQQFPDLHSELNLSSLELGDSALYFCASSVDGGVYNEQFFGPGTRLTVL.

J is TRBJ2-3 and V is TRBV6-5; 10 positions match TRBD2. From germline, CDR1 is MNHEY and CDR2 SVGAGI. The CDR3 contains 16 residues. With 4 bases clipped from V and 2 bases from J, the junction kept 6 bases outside the gene matches. CDR3 sequence: CASSLTLAGLTDTQYF. The CDR3 DNA follows: TGTGCCAGCAGTTTAACACTAGCGGGGCTCACAGATACGCAGTATTTT.

CDR3 protein: CASSIGTGYEQYF. The CDR3 region has the DNA TGTGCCAGTAGTATTGGGACAGGATACGAGCAGTACTTC. The J gene is TRBJ2-7, the V gene TRBV19; 8 bases agree with TRBD1. With 3 bases clipped from V and 4 bases from J, the junction kept 2 bases outside the gene matches. Germline V CDR1 and CDR2: LNHDA, SQIVND (reference sequence). CDR3 length equals 13 residues.